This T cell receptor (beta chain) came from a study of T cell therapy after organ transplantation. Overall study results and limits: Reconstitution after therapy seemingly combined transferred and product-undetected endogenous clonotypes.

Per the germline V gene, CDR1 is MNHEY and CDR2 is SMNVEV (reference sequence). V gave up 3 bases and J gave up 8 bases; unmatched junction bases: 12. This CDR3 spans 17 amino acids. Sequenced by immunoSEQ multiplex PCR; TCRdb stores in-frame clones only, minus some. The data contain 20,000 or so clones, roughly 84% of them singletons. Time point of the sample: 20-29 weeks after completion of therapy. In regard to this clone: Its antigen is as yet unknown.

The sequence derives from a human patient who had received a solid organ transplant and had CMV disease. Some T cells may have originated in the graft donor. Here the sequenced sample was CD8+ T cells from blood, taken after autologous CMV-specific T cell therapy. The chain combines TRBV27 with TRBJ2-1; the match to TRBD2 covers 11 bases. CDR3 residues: CASSLRDRGLAAYEQFF. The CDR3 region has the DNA TGTGCCAGCAGTTTGCGCGACAGGGGACTAGCGGCATATGAGCAGTTCTTC.